This passage covers 8 T cell receptor beta chains from one sample sequenced in a study of cytomegalovirus exposure and HLA in healthy donors. The PCR contained 60 Vbeta and 13 Jbeta primers. Profiled with immunoSEQ multiplex PCR; TCRdb holds only in-frame clones, not every one. The sample records 200,000 to 250,000 clones, around 85% being singletons. Sequenced material: PBMCs. The receptors stem from a man in his fifties or sixties in good health and CMV-seronegative.

V is TRBV4-1 and J is TRBJ1-1, with 8 bases matching TRBD1. After removal of 1 base from V and 3 bases from J, the junction contained 10 bases not matched to a gene. This CDR3 has 17 amino acids. Germline V lookup: CDR1 MGHRA, CDR2 YSYEKL. CDR3 protein: CASSQVSQGAFDTEAFF. The CDR3 nucleotides read TGCGCCAGCAGCCAAGTCAGCCAGGGGGCTTTCGACACTGAAGCTTTCTTT.

This rearrangement joins TRBV28 to TRBJ1-2, with TRBD1 matching 7 bases. V was clipped by 5 bases and J by 5 bases; unmatched bases: 8. This CDR3 comprises 14 residues. CDR1 is MDHEN and CDR2 is SYDVKM in the germline V gene. CDR3 amino acids: CASSVTGTGYGYTF. In nucleotides, the CDR3 is TGTGCCAGCAGTGTGACAGGGACGGGTTATGGCTACACCTTC.

The genes are TRBV30 and TRBJ2-7, with D possibly being TRBD1 (7 bases). The germline V and J ends were trimmed by 2 bases and 3 bases, with 14 bases remaining between them. Germline V gives CDR1 GTSNPN, CDR2 SVGIG (reference sequence). The CDR3 is 14 amino acids. In DNA form, the CDR3 reads TGTGCCTGGAGTAGGAGGGGGCAGTTCTACGAGCAGTACTTC. Translating gives CAWSRRGQFYEQYF.

This chain joins TRBV5-4 and TRBJ2-1, with 9 bases fitting TRBD2. Germline CDR1 reads SGHNT; CDR2 reads YYREEE (reference sequence). This CDR3 has 15 amino acids. J was trimmed by 2 bases and V by 5 bases; bases with no gene match: 5. CDR3 DNA sequence: TGTGCCAGCAGTTTAGCGGGAGTACCCTACAATGAGCAGTTCTTC. Encoded protein: CASSLAGVPYNEQFF.

CDR3 in amino acids: CASSPGLSNQPQHF. The CDR3 DNA is TGTGCCAGCTCTCCCGGTTTGAGCAATCAGCCCCAGCATTTT. This chain joins TRBV18 and TRBJ1-5; D is undetermined. The CDR3 has 14 residues. The germline gives CDR1 KGHSH, CDR2 LQKENI. V lost 6 bases, J lost 1 base, and 10 bases lay in between. Based on the CDR3 plus reference TRBV18 and TRBJ1-5, the full variable domain is NAGVMQNPRHLVRRRGQEARLRCSPMKGHSHVYWYRQLPEEGLKFMVYLQKENIIDESGMPKERFSAEFPKEGPSILRIQQVVRGDSAAYFCASSPGLSNQPQHFGDGTRLSIL.

J is TRBJ2-7 and V is TRBV2; 7 positions match TRBD1. The V gene end was trimmed by 6 bases and the J gene end by 1 base; junction bases not matched to a gene: 6. This CDR3 is 14 amino acids long. CDR1 SNHLY and CDR2 FYNNEI come from the germline V gene. CDR3 sequence reads: CASRGPGQSYEQYF. DNA of the CDR3: TGTGCCAGCAGGGGGCCGGGACAGTCCTACGAGCAGTACTTC.

The chain joins TRBV5-1 to TRBJ2-3, with 7 bases lining up with TRBD2. This CDR3 is 16 amino acids long. J was trimmed by 0 bases and V by 4 bases; bases with no gene match: 8. Germline V gives CDR1 SGHRS, CDR2 YFSETQ. In DNA form, the CDR3 reads TGCGCCAGCAGCCTTGGTGGGCGGGAGAGCACAGATACGCAGTATTTT. Translating it yields CASSLGGRESTDTQYF.

V usage is TRBV9 and J usage is TRBJ2-1; TRBD2 agrees at 12 bases. The trim removed 0 bases at V and 4 bases at J, leaving 5 bases unmatched. CDR3 length equals 17 residues. From germline, CDR1 is SGDLS and CDR2 YYNGEE. CDR3 protein: CASSVETSGRGYNEQFF. CDR3 nucleotide sequence: TGTGCCAGCAGCGTAGAGACTAGCGGGAGAGGGTACAATGAGCAGTTCTTC.